This TCR beta chain derives from a study of cytomegalovirus exposure and HLA in healthy donors. Worth noting for this clone: Its antigen is undetermined.

The CDR3 sequence is 15 residues long. The junction had 1 base not matched to a gene; V was cut back by 6 bases and J by 1 base. CDR1 is SNHLY and CDR2 is FYNNEI in the germline V gene. Findings of the study overall: Compared with the roughly 700-donor mean, an Asian-associated ancestry cluster reportedly had fewer N-insertions, according to a later analysis. The study designated some 180 TCR beta chains cytomegalovirus-associated. Analysis performed later found 16,951 TCR beta sequences associated with HLA alleles at 0.05 false discovery rate.

The PCR used 60 Vbeta and 13 Jbeta primers. Produced via immunoSEQ multiplex PCR; TCRdb's table is partial and in-frame only. The sample records 170,000 or so clones, under 90% being singletons. Despite likely unrecorded immune exposures, the donors were nominally healthy at the time of sampling. Sequencing was performed on PBMCs. The chain has TRBV2 and TRBJ2-3; 13 nucleotides line up with TRBD2. This TCR derives from a man younger than 40 in good health and CMV-seropositive. The CDR3 DNA reads TGTGCCAGCAGAGGACTAGCGGGGGGCACAGATACGCAGTATTTT. The encoded protein is CASRGLAGGTDTQYF.